The text below deals with one T cell receptor beta chain. The target antigen is unknown. These data originate in a study of cytomegalovirus exposure and HLA in healthy donors. CDR1 and CDR2 (germline): MDHEN, SYDVKM. V shed 3 bases and J shed 10 bases, with 13 bases lying between them. The CDR3 is 14 residues long. Overall study results and limits: A later analysis showed that HLA-associated TCR beta chains had undergone more clonal expansion than equally common others.

It was with 60 Vbeta and 13 Jbeta primers that the PCR ran. Clones were sequenced by immunoSEQ multiplex PCR, and TCRdb holds only the in-frame ones, with some missing. Among 110,000 or so clones listed, 76% were seen once. The V and J genes are TRBV28 and TRBJ1-6; TRBD1 is a possible D gene (6 bases). The TCR originated in a man aged 35 to 55 in good health and CMV-seropositive. The source material was PBMCs. CDR3 nucleotide sequence: TGTGCCAGCAGTTTTCTGACAGGTCGCTCACCCCTCCACTTT. It translates to CASSFLTGRSPLHF.